The source of this T cell receptor (beta chain) is a study of cytomegalovirus exposure and HLA in healthy donors. As for the study in general: According to later analysis, the same platform produced the roughly 120 validation and about 630 first-cohort repertoires.

Whole-study results and caveats: The tendency of first-cohort TCR clusters to co-occur in the 90 to 150 validation repertoires emerged from a later analysis. Cytomegalovirus-associated TCR beta chains were listed, numbering some 180.

The table came from immunoSEQ multiplex PCR; TCRdb's copy has only in-frame clones and leaves some out. The table has 150,000 or so clones, approximately 94% seen once; the top ten hold about 1.7%. This clone was observed once. Its target is not known. The CDR3 has 14 residues. Germline V CDR1 and CDR2: SGHTA, FQGNSA. The ends were cut back, 5 bases at V and 3 bases at J, with 14 bases in the middle. V is TRBV7-2 and J is TRBJ2-7, with D perhaps matching TRBD1 (5 bases). Sequencing was performed on PBMCs. This TCR came from a man between 18 and 35 years old in good health and CMV-seropositive. The CDR3 here is CASSRRQTLYEQYF. The CDR3 bases are TGTGCCAGCAGCCGTCGACAGACGCTCTACGAGCAGTACTTC.